These 29 T cell receptor beta chains were all obtained from the same sample, sequenced in a study of T cell responses to AZD1222 COVID-19 vaccine. The table came from immunoSEQ multiplex PCR; TCRdb's copy has only in-frame clones and leaves some out. Of 110,000 or so clones listed, 87% are singletons. Source: peripheral blood, taken on day 0 of AZD1222 vaccination. All receptors come from an adult in good health.

This chain links TRBV24-1 with TRBJ2-1; D unresolved. Germline CDR1 and CDR2: KGHDR and SFDVKD. With 4 bases removed from V and 9 bases from J, the gap between germline ends came to 9 bases. The CDR3 has 12 residues. The CDR3 sequence: CATSDSDGEQFF. CDR3 DNA sequence: TGTGCCACCAGTGACTCCGACGGTGAGCAGTTCTTC.

The gene calls are TRBV24-1 and TRBJ2-1; TRBD1 might be the D (5 bases). V was clipped by 2 bases and J by 0 bases, with 10 bases between them. The CDR3 runs 16 residues. CDR1 is KGHDR, CDR2 SFDVKD, per germline. The chain's CDR3 is CATSDSGIFSYNEQFF. The DNA of the CDR3 is TGTGCCACCAGTGATTCAGGGATCTTCTCCTACAATGAGCAGTTCTTC.

The chain has TRBV7-2 and TRBJ1-2; 9 bases line up with TRBD1. The CDR3 covers 16 residues. The V gene's germline CDR1 is SGHTA and CDR2 FQGNSA. V gave up 5 bases and J gave up 7 bases; unmatched junction bases: 14. Written as DNA, the CDR3 is TGTGCCAGCAGCCCGGACAGGGGCAACGGGAGGAGTGGCTACACCTTC. Translating gives CASSPDRGNGRSGYTF.

In this sample, this clone turned up once. V usage is TRBV27 and J usage is TRBJ2-5; 11 positions match TRBD1. The germline V gene has CDR1 MNHEY and CDR2 SMNVEV (reference sequence). This CDR3 region has 15 residues. J lost 3 bases, V lost 5 bases, and 5 bases had no gene match. This CDR3 reads CASSRDRGSEETQYF. CDR3 DNA sequence: TGTGCCAGCAGTCGGGACAGGGGGAGCGAAGAGACCCAGTACTTC.

About this clone: Other DNA sequences of this sample code for an identical CDR3. The rearrangement links TRBV18 to TRBJ1-5; tentatively, D is TRBD1 (5 bases). V was shortened by 2 bases and J by 3 bases, with 5 bases between the two germline ends. The germline V gene has CDR1 KGHSH and CDR2 LQKENI. This CDR3 region has 13 residues. The CDR3 coding sequence is TGTGCCAGCTCACCAGGGGCCAATCAGCCCCAGCATTTT. It codes for CASSPGANQPQHF.

The V call is TRBV7-9, the J call TRBJ2-3, with a tentative D call TRBD1 (6 bases). V was pared by 4 bases and J by 4 bases, with 18 bases between. There are 16 residues in the CDR3. The germline V gene has CDR1 SEHNR and CDR2 FQNEAQ (reference sequence). CDR3 bases: TGTGCCAGCAGCTCTGACGCCCCCAGGGGTCCAGATACGCAGTATTTT. This encodes CASSSDAPRGPDTQYF.

The rearrangement uses TRBV4-2 and TRBJ1-2; D might be TRBD1 (6 bases). CDR3 length: 13 amino acids. In germline, CDR1 is LGHNA, CDR2 YNFKEQ. V lost 0 bases, J lost 8 bases, and 10 bases lay in between. The CDR3 region has the DNA TGTGCCAGCAGCCAAGATACGGGGGCGGGCTACACCTTC. Residues: CASSQDTGAGYTF.

The rearrangement links TRBV10-3 to TRBJ2-2; 9 bases align to TRBD2. Trimming at V came to 6 bases and at J to 0 bases, leaving 8 bases not matched to a gene. The length of the CDR3 is 17 residues. Germline loops: CDR1 ENHRY, CDR2 SYGVKD. In nucleotides, the CDR3 is TGTGCCATCAGGGGGGCTTTAGCGGGAGCGAACACCGGGGAGCTGTTTTTT. Encoded protein: CAIRGALAGANTGELFF.

The genes are TRBV30 and TRBJ1-2; 8 bases align to TRBD1. The germline V gene encodes CDR1 GTSNPN and CDR2 SVGIG (reference sequence). CDR3 length equals 14 residues. V lost 3 bases, J lost 8 bases, and 11 bases stayed unmatched. This CDR3 reads CAWRLDRGVGGYTF. Here the CDR3 DNA reads TGTGCCTGGAGACTAGACAGGGGAGTGGGGGGCTACACCTTC.

The J gene is TRBJ2-3, the V gene TRBV5-6; D not resolved. This CDR3 region has 13 residues. Looked up from germline, CDR1 is SGHDT and CDR2 is YYEEEE. V dropped 2 bases and J dropped 1 base, with 5 bases sitting between them. Here the CDR3 DNA reads TGTGCCAGCAGCTTAGGCGGCACAGATACGCAGTATTTT. It is translated as CASSLGGTDTQYF.

V is TRBV14 and J is TRBJ2-1; tentative D call: TRBD2 (6 bases). Per the germline V gene, CDR1 is SGHDN and CDR2 is FVKESK. V shed 3 bases and J shed 9 bases, with 15 bases lying between them. The CDR3 contains 14 residues. CDR3: CASSQDLTSVEQFF. The CDR3 nucleotides read TGTGCCAGCAGCCAGGACCTGACTAGTGTTGAGCAGTTCTTC.

The chain combines TRBV19 with TRBJ1-5, with 8 bases matching TRBD1. This CDR3 has 15 amino acids. Germline-derived CDR1 and CDR2 are LNHDA and SQIVND (reference sequence). V dropped 8 bases and J dropped 5; count of bases not matched to a gene: 11. CDR3 sequence (DNA): TGTGCCAGTGGACCACAGGGGGGGTTCCATCAGCCCCAGCATTTT. Translated: CASGPQGGFHQPQHF. Full variable domain (rest looked up from reference TRBV19 and TRBJ1-5): DGGITQSPKYLFRKEGQNVTLSCEQNLNHDAMYWYRQDPGQGLRLIYYSQIVNDFQKGDIAEGYSVSREKKESFPLTVTSAQKNPTAFYLCASGPQGGFHQPQHFGDGTRLSIL.

The gene calls are TRBV3-1 (or the pseudogene TRBV3-2) and TRBJ1-5; a possible D gene is TRBD1 (6 bases). V was trimmed by 0 bases and J by 3 bases, leaving 12 bases between them. The CDR3 extends over 16 amino acids. Germline V gene lookup returns CDR1 LGHDT and CDR2 YNNKEL (reference sequence). The CDR3, as DNA: TGTGCCAGCAGCCAAGATTTGAGGGACAACAATCAGCCCCAGCATTTT. This translates into CASSQDLRDNNQPQHF.

CDR3 DNA sequence: TGTGCCAGCAGCCTCCAAAGAGGGGGCAATCAGCCCCAGCATTTT. Translated, it gives CASSLQRGGNQPQHF. The chain employs TRBV4-2 and TRBJ1-5; a possible D gene is TRBD1 (5 bases). V gave up 4 bases and J gave up 2 bases, with 12 bases separating them. Germline V lookup: CDR1 LGHNA, CDR2 YNFKEQ. This CDR3 contains 15 residues.

The chain joins TRBV7-8 to TRBJ1-2; tentative D call: TRBD1 (5 bases). The CDR3 contains 12 residues. V was clipped by 0 bases and J by 8 bases, with 7 bases between them. Germline V gives CDR1 SGHVS, CDR2 FQNEAQ. CDR3 coding DNA: TGTGCCAGCAGCTTAGCAGGGGCCGGCTACACCTTC. Amino acids: CASSLAGAGYTF.

The chain has TRBV7-2 and TRBJ1-2; the D gene is possibly TRBD1 (5 bases). In germline, CDR1 is SGHTA, CDR2 FQGNSA. Trimming took 5 bases from V and 6 from J, leaving 13 bases between them. This CDR3 region has 13 residues. The CDR3 DNA reads as TGTGCCAGCAGCCCGGAGAGGGGTCATGGCTACACCTTC. Translating gives CASSPERGHGYTF.

In nucleotides, the CDR3 is TGTGCCAGCAGCGTGACAGGGCCAGAGACCCAGTACTTC. It yields the protein CASSVTGPETQYF. The chain employs TRBV7-2 and TRBJ2-5, with TRBD1 matching 7 bases. Germline CDR1 and CDR2: SGHTA and FQGNSA. J was trimmed by 4 bases and V by 5 bases; bases with no gene match: 4. CDR3 size: 13 residues.

This rearrangement joins TRBV13 to TRBJ1-4; 9 bases agree with TRBD1. The J segment lost 3 bases and the V segment lost 8 bases, leaving 10 bases of the junction unmatched. The germline gives CDR1 PRHDT, CDR2 FYEKMQ (reference sequence). The CDR3 is 16 residues long. CDR3 nucleotide sequence: TGTGCCAGCTCAGACAGGGGGAATGGGGCTAATGAAAAACTGTTTTTT. This encodes CASSDRGNGANEKLFF.

V is TRBV30 and J is TRBJ2-7; the D gene is possibly TRBD2 (6 bases). Germline V gene data show CDR1 as GTSNPN and CDR2 as SVGIG (reference sequence). V lost 5 bases and J lost 1, with 9 bases in between. There are 12 residues in the CDR3. The CDR3 sequence is CAWGTESYEQYF. CDR3 DNA sequence: TGTGCCTGGGGGACTGAGTCCTACGAGCAGTACTTC.

This chain links TRBV27 with TRBJ2-1; TRBD2 might be the D (6 bases). The CDR3 has 13 amino acids. Germline-derived CDR1 and CDR2 are MNHEY and SMNVEV (reference sequence). The V end was cut by 2 bases, the J end by 4 bases, with 6 bases between. CDR3 sequence reads: CASSLAGYNEQFF. Here the CDR3 DNA reads TGTGCCAGCAGTTTAGCGGGGTACAATGAGCAGTTCTTC.

This clone occurred once. The chain combines TRBV19 with TRBJ1-4; TRBD1 is a possible D gene (6 bases). CDR1 and CDR2 (germline): LNHDA, SQIVND (reference sequence). The CDR3 is 17 residues long. V dropped 6 bases and J dropped 4 bases, with 21 bases sitting between them. Here the CDR3 reads CASSVGQRLFINEKLFF. The CDR3 coding sequence is TGTGCCAGTAGCGTTGGACAGCGCTTATTTATTAATGAAAAACTGTTTTTT.

V is TRBV11-2 and J is TRBJ1-2; the match to TRBD1 covers 7 bases. CDR3 length equals 17 residues. Germline V gene lookup returns CDR1 SGHAT and CDR2 FQNNGV. J was trimmed by 0 bases and V by 5 bases; bases with no gene match: 12. The CDR3 DNA is TGTGCCAGCAGCACCGGGACAGTAGAACTTTCTAACTATGGCTACACCTTC. This codes for CASSTGTVELSNYGYTF.

There are a few counts of this clone. CDR3 sequence (DNA): TGTGCCAGCAGTGATGGGGGGTACCGGAGCTCCTACGAGCAGTACTTC. It is translated as CASSDGGYRSSYEQYF. The genes are TRBV25-1 and TRBJ2-7; maybe TRBD2 (6 bases). The CDR3 contains 16 residues. CDR1 and CDR2 (germline): MGHDK, SYGVNS. Trimming removed 3 bases from V and 0 bases from J, with 15 bases in between.

The rearrangement links TRBV6-1 to TRBJ2-7; D gene uncertain. The CDR3 has 15 residues. CDR1 MNHNS and CDR2 SASEGT come from the germline V gene. V lost 1 base and J lost 4, with 14 bases in between. CDR3 coding DNA: TGTGCCAGCAGTGAAGGGATTTTCAAGGGTTACGAGCAGTACTTC. Amino acid sequence: CASSEGIFKGYEQYF.

Comments on this clone: Other DNA sequences within the sample encode an identical CDR3. Here the CDR3 DNA reads TGTGCCAGCAGCCGGGACAGGGAAGGCTACACCTTC. This translates into CASSRDREGYTF. The gene calls are TRBV7-2 and TRBJ1-2; 9 bases align to TRBD1. Germline V lookup: CDR1 SGHTA, CDR2 FQGNSA. V lost 5 bases, J lost 8 bases, and 3 bases stayed unmatched. This CDR3 spans 12 amino acids.

The chain carries TRBV28 and TRBJ2-5; 9 nucleotides agree with TRBD2. The germline V gene has CDR1 MDHEN and CDR2 SYDVKM. Trimming removed 5 bases from V and 5 bases from J; junction bases left unmatched: 12. The CDR3 runs to 16 residues. The CDR3: CASSPPLGLATETQYF. CDR3 DNA: TGTGCCAGCAGTCCACCCTTGGGACTAGCTACGGAGACCCAGTACTTC.

V usage is TRBV28 and J usage is TRBJ2-1; the D gene is possibly TRBD2 (7 bases). CDR3 length: 17 amino acids. CDR1 is MDHEN, CDR2 SYDVKM, per germline. Trimming stripped 2 bases from V and 0 bases from J, with 14 bases between. CDR3 bases: TGTGCCAGCAGTTTACCCCGCGGGGGCGGCTCCTACAATGAGCAGTTCTTC. Translation gives CASSLPRGGGSYNEQFF.

Points on this clone: The sample has other DNA sequences that encode this CDR3 too. The chain joins TRBV28 to TRBJ1-2; 9 bases agree with TRBD1. The CDR3 consists of 14 residues. Germline V lookup: CDR1 MDHEN, CDR2 SYDVKM. V dropped 6 bases and J dropped 3; count of bases not matched to a gene: 5. In DNA form, the CDR3 reads TGTGCCAGCAGCCTCACAGGGGGCGACTATGGCTACACCTTC. Its protein product is CASSLTGGDYGYTF.

The rearrangement links TRBV29-1 to TRBJ2-1; D uncertain. There are 17 residues in the CDR3. V lost 6 bases and J lost 5, with 26 bases in between. Germline V CDR1 and CDR2: SQVTM, ANQGSEA. CDR3 loop: CSVPSSGVARWNNEQFF. The CDR3 nucleotides are TGCAGCGTCCCCTCGTCCGGTGTCGCGCGGTGGAACAATGAGCAGTTCTTC.